Listed here are 23 T cell receptor beta chains from one sample, sequenced in a study of shared clonotypes between healthy human individuals. Selected positively for CCR7 and CD45RO-negative, naive CD8 cells excluded terminally differentiated effector memory CD45RA+ cells. The repertoire was sequenced with immunoSEQ multiplex PCR; TCRdb's copy has only in-frame clones and lacks some. This table has over 750,000 clones, approximately 96% appearing once. Material: naive CD8+ T cells sorted from blood. The receptors originated from a man younger than 40 in good health.

This clone was counted once. Other DNA sequences in the same sample also yield this CDR3. V gene TRBV15 combines with J gene TRBJ2-7; 9 nucleotides match TRBD1. Germline V gives CDR1 LNHNV, CDR2 YYDKDF (reference sequence). V was pared by 6 bases and J by 6 bases, with 6 bases of the junction left unmatched. CDR3 size: 13 residues. Here the CDR3 reads CATRGQGVSEQYF. CDR3 coding DNA: TGTGCCACCAGGGGACAGGGTGTATCCGAGCAGTACTTC.

CDR3 amino acids: CASSDPGRNYEQYF. The CDR3 coding sequence is TGTGCCAGCAGTGACCCGGGACGGAACTACGAGCAGTACTTC. J is TRBJ2-7 and V is TRBV2; D may match TRBD1 or TRBD2 (5 bases each). V dropped 3 bases and J dropped 3 bases, with 12 bases sitting between them. Per the germline V gene, CDR1 is SNHLY and CDR2 is FYNNEI. The CDR3 is 14 residues long. Variable domain in full (rest from reference TRBV2 and TRBJ2-7): EPEVTQTPSHQVTQMGQEVILRCVPISNHLYFYWYRQILGQKVEFLVSFYNNEISEKSEIFDDQFSVERPDGSNFTLKIRSTKLEDSAMYFCASSDPGRNYEQYFGPGTRLTVT.

The chain combines TRBV6-5 with TRBJ2-1, with 8 positions matching TRBD2. The length of the CDR3 is 16 residues. Germline V gives CDR1 MNHEY, CDR2 SVGAGI. J was trimmed by 4 bases and V by 2 bases; bases with no gene match: 7. The CDR3 DNA sequence: TGTGCCAGCAGTTACACCTTAGCGGGAACTTACAATGAGCAGTTCTTC. It yields the protein CASSYTLAGTYNEQFF.

The chain uses TRBV7-9 and TRBJ2-3, with D uncertain. CDR1 is SEHNR, CDR2 FQNEAQ, per germline (reference sequence). The V and J ends lost 5 bases and 4 bases respectively, with 19 bases between them. CDR3 length: 16 residues. CDR3 in amino acids: CASSSSEGPSADTQYF. CDR3 nucleotide sequence: TGTGCCAGCAGCAGCTCCGAAGGGCCTTCTGCAGATACGCAGTATTTT.

This sequence joins TRBV5-4 and TRBJ2-1; 13 bases align to TRBD2. Per the germline V gene, CDR1 is SGHNT and CDR2 is YYREEE (reference sequence). This CDR3 is 13 amino acids long. The J segment lost 10 bases and the V segment lost 4 bases, leaving 2 bases of the junction unmatched. The CDR3 sequence: CASSMGLAGEQFF. As DNA, the CDR3 is TGTGCCAGCAGCATGGGACTAGCGGGGGAGCAGTTCTTC.

The rearrangement links TRBV2 to TRBJ2-3; no clear D gene. This CDR3 comprises 15 residues. The germline CDR1 and CDR2 sequences are SNHLY and FYNNEI. V lost 1 base and J 6 bases, leaving 14 bases between the germline ends. The CDR3 DNA is TGTGCCAGCAGTGAAGGTCTCAAAGTCATGGATACGCAGTATTTT. Translating it yields CASSEGLKVMDTQYF.

The gene calls are TRBV7-6 and TRBJ2-7; TRBD2 aligns across 7 bases. CDR1 is SGHVS and CDR2 is FNYEAQ in the germline V gene. The CDR3 is 15 residues long. Unmatched junction bases numbered 3, after V lost 1 base and J lost 0 bases. CDR3 in amino acids: CASSLEAGSSYEQYF. As DNA, the CDR3 is TGTGCCAGCAGCTTAGAAGCGGGATCCTCCTACGAGCAGTACTTC.

The chain employs TRBV11-2 and TRBJ1-5; unclear D gene. Looked up from germline, CDR1 is SGHAT and CDR2 is FQNNGV. V was pared by 5 bases and J by 5 bases, with 13 bases between. This CDR3 contains 14 residues. The CDR3 sequence: CASSQQPAHQPQHF. The CDR3 bases are TGTGCCAGCAGCCAACAACCTGCACATCAGCCCCAGCATTTT. Supplemented by reference TRBV11-2 and TRBJ1-5, the full variable domain reads EAGVAQSPRYKIIEKRQSVAFWCNPISGHATLYWYQQILGQGPKLLIQFQNNGVVDDSQLPKDRFSAERLKGVDSTLKIQPAKLEDSAVYLCASSQQPAHQPQHFGDGTRLSIL.

This clone has only one observation. V usage is TRBV11-2 and J usage is TRBJ1-1; TRBD1 matches 8 bases. The J segment lost 1 base and the V segment lost 4 bases, leaving 5 bases of the junction unmatched. There are 15 residues in the CDR3. The germline V gene encodes CDR1 SGHAT and CDR2 FQNNGV. Here the CDR3 reads CASSSWTGRNTEAFF. CDR3 nucleotide sequence: TGTGCCAGCAGCTCCTGGACAGGGAGGAACACTGAAGCTTTCTTT.

The rearrangement joins TRBV28 to TRBJ1-1, with D maybe TRBD1 (6 bases). The CDR3 covers 12 residues. Germline V gene sequence: CDR1 MDHEN, CDR2 SYDVKM. The germline V and J ends were trimmed by 10 bases and 3 bases, with 12 bases remaining between them. CDR3 sequence reads: CAISGDYTEAFF. The CDR3 coding sequence is TGTGCCATCTCAGGGGATTACACTGAAGCTTTCTTT. Full variable domain (rest looked up from reference TRBV28 and TRBJ1-1): DVKVTQSSRYLVKRTGEKVFLECVQDMDHENMFWYRQDPGLGLRLIYFSYDVKMKEKGDIPEGYSVSREKKERFSLILESASTNQTSMYLCAISGDYTEAFFGQGTRLTVV.

Remarks on this clone: This CDR3 is also generated by other DNA sequences in the sample. CDR3 sequence: CASSLAEQFF. The CDR3 DNA follows: TGTGCCAGCAGCTTGGCAGAACAGTTCTTC. This chain uses TRBV7-9 with TRBJ2-1; D gene ambiguous. V was clipped by 3 bases and J by 13 bases, with 7 bases between them. From germline, CDR1 is SEHNR and CDR2 FQNEAQ (reference sequence). The CDR3 length is 10 residues.

This chain connects TRBV11-2 to TRBJ2-7, with D possibly matching TRBD2 (6 bases). The germline CDR1 and CDR2 sequences are SGHAT and FQNNGV. Trimming cost V 6 bases and J 1 base, with 13 bases left between them. The CDR3 is 14 amino acids. The CDR3 DNA reads TGTGCCAGCAGTTCAGCCGGGACTTCCTACGAGCAGTACTTC. It is translated as CASSSAGTSYEQYF. Complete variable domain (other parts from reference TRBV11-2 and TRBJ2-7): EAGVAQSPRYKIIEKRQSVAFWCNPISGHATLYWYQQILGQGPKLLIQFQNNGVVDDSQLPKDRFSAERLKGVDSTLKIQPAKLEDSAVYLCASSSAGTSYEQYFGPGTRLTVT.

The chain has TRBV7-9 and TRBJ2-1; D not certain. Germline CDR1 and CDR2: SEHNR and FQNEAQ (reference sequence). With 5 bases removed from V and 7 bases from J, the gap between germline ends came to 9 bases. The CDR3 covers 12 residues. The CDR3 DNA reads TGTGCCAGCAGCGAAGGGCGAAATGAGCAGTTCTTC. It codes for CASSEGRNEQFF.

The chain links TRBV30 to TRBJ2-3, with TRBD1 identical over 11 bases. Germline V lookup: CDR1 GTSNPN, CDR2 SVGIG (reference sequence). The CDR3 is 16 amino acids. Germline trimming cut 7 bases from V and 5 bases from J; bases unmatched to any gene: 14. For the CDR3, the DNA is TGTGCCTTCCTCTCCGTCGGGACAGGGGGTGTAGATACGCAGTATTTT. It encodes CAFLSVGTGGVDTQYF.

CDR3 sequence (DNA): TGTGTCATCCAGACGGGGGATCGGGAGCTGTTTTTT. Translated, it gives CVIQTGDRELFF. The gene calls are TRBV6-6 and TRBJ2-2; maybe TRBD2 (6 bases). CDR3 length: 12 residues. The germline V gene has CDR1 MNHNY and CDR2 SVGAGI (reference sequence).

V and J are TRBV28 and TRBJ2-1; 8 nucleotides match TRBD2. This CDR3 contains 15 residues. Germline V gene lookup returns CDR1 MDHEN and CDR2 SYDVKM. V lost 5 bases, J lost 11 bases, and 14 bases stayed unmatched. The CDR3 here is CASSPLGGELRKQFF. The CDR3 DNA is TGTGCCAGCAGTCCCCTCGGGGGGGAGCTAAGGAAGCAGTTCTTC. Combining the CDR3 with reference TRBV28 and TRBJ2-1 gives the whole variable domain DVKVTQSSRYLVKRTGEKVFLECVQDMDHENMFWYRQDPGLGLRLIYFSYDVKMKEKGDIPEGYSVSREKKERFSLILESASTNQTSMYLCASSPLGGELRKQFFGPGTRLTVL.

The chain uses TRBV9 and TRBJ2-1; 8 positions match TRBD1. Germline values: CDR1 SGDLS, CDR2 YYNGEE. V lost 4 bases and J lost 7; bases outside the gene matches: 4. The CDR3 contains 13 residues. The DNA of the CDR3 is TGTGCCAGCAGCCTGGACAGGGCTAATGAGCAGTTCTTC. This gives the protein CASSLDRANEQFF.

The chain uses TRBV7-6 and TRBJ2-7; the match to TRBD2 covers 12 bases. This CDR3 has 15 amino acids. The junction had 3 bases not matched to a gene; V was cut back by 3 bases and J by 3 bases. Germline assignment: CDR1 SGHVS and CDR2 FNYEAQ. In DNA form, the CDR3 reads TGTGCCAGCAGCTTTGGACTAGCGGGAAGCTACGAGCAGTACTTC. This gives the protein CASSFGLAGSYEQYF.

The rearrangement joins TRBV5-6 to TRBJ2-1; 12 bases fit TRBD2. The CDR3 totals 14 residues. CDR1 is SGHDT, CDR2 YYEEEE, per germline. V was clipped by 3 bases and J by 8 bases; unmatched bases: 3. CDR3 protein: CASSSGLAGYEQFF. In nucleotides, the CDR3 is TGTGCCAGCAGCTCAGGACTAGCGGGATATGAGCAGTTCTTC.

This sequence joins TRBV7-9 and TRBJ2-7; the D gene could be TRBD1 or TRBD2 (5 bases each). V was clipped by 1 base and J by 0 bases, with 10 bases between them. This CDR3 contains 15 residues. Germline V lookup: CDR1 SEHNR, CDR2 FQNEAQ (reference sequence). The CDR3 loop reads CASSLDAGSSYEQYF. Here the CDR3 DNA reads TGTGCCAGCAGCTTAGATGCAGGGAGCTCCTACGAGCAGTACTTC.

The chain couples TRBV7-9 to TRBJ1-4; TRBD1 matches at 8 bases. Germline assignment: CDR1 SEHNR and CDR2 FQNEAQ (reference sequence). This CDR3 spans 14 amino acids. With V trimmed by 2 bases and J by 6 bases, 2 bases remained unmatched. CDR3 region: CASSLTGGDEKLFF. CDR3 nucleotides: TGTGCCAGCAGCTTAACAGGGGGGGATGAAAAACTGTTTTTT. The complete variable domain, with remaining parts taken from reference TRBV7-9 and TRBJ1-4, reads DTGVSQNPRHKITKRGQNVTFRCDPISEHNRLYWYRQTLGQGPEFLTYFQNEAQLEKSRLLSDRFSAERPKGSFSTLEIQRTEQGDSAMYLCASSLTGGDEKLFFGSGTQLSVL.

This chain joins TRBV4-2 and TRBJ1-1; D remains unclear. Trimming removed 0 bases at V and 0 bases at J, with 8 bases between. There are 15 residues in the CDR3. CDR1 is LGHNA, CDR2 YNFKEQ, per germline. The CDR3 sequence is CASSQDRYMNTEAFF. The DNA for the CDR3 is TGTGCCAGCAGCCAAGACAGGTATATGAACACTGAAGCTTTCTTT.

The chain couples TRBV29-1 to TRBJ1-1; D is undetermined. This CDR3 is 13 amino acids long. Germline CDR1 reads SQVTM; CDR2 reads ANQGSEA. The CDR3 sequence is CSLANGENTEAFF. The CDR3, as DNA: TGCAGTCTAGCAAATGGGGAAAACACTGAAGCTTTCTTT.